The T cell receptor beta chain described here comes from a study of blood T cell repertoires in COVID-19 (TCRdb year 2020). In the study overall: Samples from collaborators originated in the United States, Italy and Spain and spanned both the acute and convalescent phases of COVID-19. The material from the prospective study consisted of cDNA or gDNA derived from T cells, B-cell-depleted T cells, or PBMCs. Subjects who had been exposed to COVID-19, were actively infected with it, or had recovered from it provided the deeply sampled blood TCRbeta repertoires that made up the dataset. Where available, HLA class I and class II types were taken from metadata supplied by the sample provider and were not determined by assay-based typing. The sample metadata nearly always contained a de-identified subject ID, COVID-19 status, age in years and sex. Samples came from the ongoing ImmuneRACE study (first 160 participants) plus 1,254 subjects from 6 global collaborators. A freely available public database, intended as a resource for researchers studying the immune response to SARS-CoV-2, is where the repertoires were released. What the study reported, not specific to this receptor: The amount of clinical and demographic metadata varied by source and participant and was provided uncurated.

About this clone: Its antigen target is currently unknown. No clone much larger than this one lies a single base away; base qualities are absent.

The CDR3 runs 15 amino acids, cysteine and phenylalanine included. The read is trimmed to its CDR3 DNA, 45 bases read in frame from base 1. Trimming removed 0 bases from V and 5 bases from J, leaving 11 bases between the germline ends. Sequences SGHVS (CDR1) and FQNEAQ (CDR2) are obtained from the germline V gene. Participants in the prospective study were enrolled through a virtual design, were aged 18 to 89 years, and lived in fewer than 30 United States geographic areas. To assign participants to cohorts, the prospective study relied on clinical history that participants themselves reported in a screening survey and a study questionnaire. Recovered participants in ImmuneRACE Cohort 3 were defined by two consecutive negative NP/OP PCR tests, clearance by a healthcare professional, or resolution of symptoms. In the prospective study, mobile phlebotomists collected whole blood, serum and a nasopharyngeal or oropharyngeal swab from each participant. Prospective study participants could optionally give additional blood draws and questionnaires over a roughly 2-month period. Blood samples from the prospective study were shipped frozen or at room temperature prior to DNA extraction.

TCRbeta CDR3 regions were amplified from genomic DNA using the immunoSEQ Assay, a bias-controlled multiplex PCR. Per the source publication's procedure: Within the assay, amplification of reference gene primers was used to estimate how many nucleated cells each sample contained. Sequence reads were collapsed and filtered to measure the absolute abundance of every unique TCRbeta CDR3 rearrangement. For each sample, productive Simpson clonality was calculated as the square root of Simpson's diversity index over productive rearrangements. TCRdb holds this immuneACCESS table with in-frame rearrangements only. Some clones are missing; in checked studies, unresolved V genes explain under half, and the rest has no known cause. That table gives V, J and clone size, and the DNA gave D and trimming. The sample table shows about 480,000 clones, and around 89% are seen once. Around 1.9% of the sample rests with the top ten.

The chain is assembled from TRBV7-8 and TRBJ1-5, with no reliable assignment of the D segment. The TCR sequence derives from a woman aged 40-49 years who had recovered from COVID-19. The sample consisted of PBMCs or T cells enriched from blood (not recorded which). The DNA sequence is TGTGCCAGCAGCTTAGCGCGAGGACTAGATCAGCCCCAGCATTTT. It translates to CASSLARGLDQPQHF.